The clone carrying this TCR beta chain was observed a handful of times. Its antigen is still unknown. Amplification yielded TCR beta CDR3 regions, with RNA transcripts as the source. A set of HTBI primers served as the primers for a first-round RT-PCR of the TCR CDR3. TCRdb recomputed calls from the multiplex PCR reads with MiXCR, one row per CDR3 protein. The table lists over 650,000 distinct CDR3 sequences, less than 20% of them singletons. This sample stems from a study of T cells in Graves' hyperthyroidism and ophthalmopathy. Whole-study results and caveats: In the blood, most expanded thyroid clonotypes above 0.001 appeared as well.

Germline V gene sequence: CDR1 SQVTM, CDR2 ANQGSEA. The CDR3 has 15 amino acids. The ends were cut back, 1 base at V and 0 bases at J, with 12 bases in the middle. This sequence was found in a man aged 18 to 35 with Graves' hyperthyroidism. The sequenced sample consisted of blood. The chain combines TRBV29-1 with TRBJ1-1, with D perhaps TRBD1 (5 bases). The CDR3 coding sequence is TGCAGCGTTGAAGGATTCGGGGACCTGAACACTGAAGCTTTCTTT. Its protein product is CSVEGFGDLNTEAFF. Full variable domain (remainder filled in from reference TRBV29-1 and TRBJ1-1): SAVISQKPSRDICQRGTSLTIQCQVDSQVTMMFWYRQQPGQSLTLIATANQGSEATYESGFVIDKFPISRPNLTFSTLTVSNMSPEDSSIYLCSVEGFGDLNTEAFFGQGTRLTVV.